The clone carrying this T cell receptor (beta chain) was counted between two and nine times. Its target is not known. 5'RACE, which relied on constant-segment primers, yielded TCR alpha and TCR beta cDNA libraries carrying sample barcodes and UMIs. TCRdb independently ran MiXCR on the 5' RACE reads; one entry per CDR3 protein. Here the sample spans a few hundred thousand distinct CDR3 sequences, 21% being singletons. The source of the sample is a study of T-cell memory formation after mild COVID-19. Study-wide background: Largely, TCR clusters stayed within a single donor. General study findings and limits: The authors left the SARS-CoV-2 specificity of second-wave clones peaking on day 37 unconfirmed. Researchers report contracting CD4+ clones mostly in CM and EM, with CD8+ clones in EMRA.

Per the germline V gene, CDR1 is LNHDA and CDR2 is SQIVND (reference sequence). V lost 5 bases, J lost 6 bases, and 1 base stayed unmatched. This CDR3 has 14 residues. The rearrangement uses TRBV19 and TRBJ2-1; 13 bases line up with TRBD2. The receptor comes from an adult woman who had mild COVID-19 (a few samples of this study predate the infection). Cell type and time point are not known. The sample consisted of PBMCs or a T cell subset sorted from them (not recorded which). The DNA for the CDR3 is TGTGCCAGTAGTCGACTAGCGGGGGGCAATGAGCAGTTCTTC. This encodes CASSRLAGGNEQFF.